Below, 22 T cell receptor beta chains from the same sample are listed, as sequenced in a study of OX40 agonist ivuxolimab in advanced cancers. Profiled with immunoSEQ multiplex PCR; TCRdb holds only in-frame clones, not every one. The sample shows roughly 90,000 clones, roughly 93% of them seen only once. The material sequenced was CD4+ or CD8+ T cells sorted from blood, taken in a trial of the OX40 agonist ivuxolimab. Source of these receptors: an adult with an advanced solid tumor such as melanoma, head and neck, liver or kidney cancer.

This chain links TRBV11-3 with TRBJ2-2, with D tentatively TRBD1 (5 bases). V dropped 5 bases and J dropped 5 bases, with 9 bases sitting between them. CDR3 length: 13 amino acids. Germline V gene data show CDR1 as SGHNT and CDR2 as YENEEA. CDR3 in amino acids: CASSRQQTGELFF. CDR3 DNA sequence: TGTGCCAGCAGCCGACAGCAAACCGGGGAGCTGTTTTTT.

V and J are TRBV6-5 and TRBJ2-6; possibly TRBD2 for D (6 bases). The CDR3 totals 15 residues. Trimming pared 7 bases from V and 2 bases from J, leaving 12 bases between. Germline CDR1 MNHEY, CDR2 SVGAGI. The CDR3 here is CASKGTPTGANVLTF. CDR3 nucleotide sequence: TGTGCCAGCAAAGGGACTCCAACTGGGGCCAACGTCCTGACTTTC.

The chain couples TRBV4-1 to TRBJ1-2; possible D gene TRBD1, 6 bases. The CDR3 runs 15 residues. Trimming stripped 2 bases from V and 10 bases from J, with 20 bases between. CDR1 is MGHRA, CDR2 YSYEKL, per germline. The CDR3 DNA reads TGCGCCAGCAGCCAAATGACAGGCGGAAATTCTGTCTACACCTTC. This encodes CASSQMTGGNSVYTF.

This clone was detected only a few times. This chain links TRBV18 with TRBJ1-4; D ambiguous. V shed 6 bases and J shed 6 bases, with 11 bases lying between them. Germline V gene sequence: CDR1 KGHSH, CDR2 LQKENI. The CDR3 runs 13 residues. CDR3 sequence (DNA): TGTGCCAGCTCCCCCGGTTTATATGAAAAACTGTTTTTT. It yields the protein CASSPGLYEKLFF.

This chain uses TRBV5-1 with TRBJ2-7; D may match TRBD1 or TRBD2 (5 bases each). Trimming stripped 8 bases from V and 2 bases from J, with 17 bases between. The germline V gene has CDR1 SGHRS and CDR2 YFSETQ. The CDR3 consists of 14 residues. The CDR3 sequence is CASTPGTQTYEQYF. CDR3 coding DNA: TGCGCCAGTACCCCCGGGACCCAAACCTACGAGCAGTACTTC.

CDR3 nucleotide sequence: TGTGCCAGCAGGTCGAGTCTGGGACACCCGGATACGCAGTATTTT. This gives the protein CASRSSLGHPDTQYF. The chain uses TRBV7-2 and TRBJ2-3, with D tentatively TRBD1 (6 bases). V was trimmed by 6 bases and J by 6 bases, leaving 19 bases between them. Per germline, CDR1 SGHTA and CDR2 FQGNSA. The CDR3 has 15 residues.

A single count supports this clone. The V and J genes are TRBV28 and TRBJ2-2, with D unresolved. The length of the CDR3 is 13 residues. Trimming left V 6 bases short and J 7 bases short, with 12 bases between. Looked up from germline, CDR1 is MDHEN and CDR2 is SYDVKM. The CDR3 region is CASRERPNGELFF. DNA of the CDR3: TGTGCCAGCAGGGAAAGACCAAACGGGGAGCTGTTTTTT. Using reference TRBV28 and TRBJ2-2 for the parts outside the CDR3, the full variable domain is DVKVTQSSRYLVKRTGEKVFLECVQDMDHENMFWYRQDPGLGLRLIYFSYDVKMKEKGDIPEGYSVSREKKERFSLILESASTNQTSMYLCASRERPNGELFFGEGSRLTVL.

CDR3 nucleotide sequence: TGTGCCTGGTCAGGGGGGGGAGAGACCCAGTACTTC. It encodes CAWSGGGETQYF. The chain joins TRBV30 to TRBJ2-5; D may correspond to TRBD1 or TRBD2 (7 bases each). The CDR3 sequence is 12 residues long. The germline V gene encodes CDR1 GTSNPN and CDR2 SVGIG (reference sequence). The V end was cut by 5 bases, the J end by 4 bases, with 11 bases between.

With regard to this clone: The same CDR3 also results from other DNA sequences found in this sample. In DNA form, the CDR3 reads TGCGCCAGCAGCTTGGAACAATACAATGAGCAGTTCTTC. It translates to CASSLEQYNEQFF. The chain employs TRBV5-1 and TRBJ2-1; D uncertain. The V gene lost 0 bases and the J gene lost 4 bases, with 5 bases spanning the gap. Germline V gene lookup returns CDR1 SGHRS and CDR2 YFSETQ. The CDR3 loop spans 13 amino acids.

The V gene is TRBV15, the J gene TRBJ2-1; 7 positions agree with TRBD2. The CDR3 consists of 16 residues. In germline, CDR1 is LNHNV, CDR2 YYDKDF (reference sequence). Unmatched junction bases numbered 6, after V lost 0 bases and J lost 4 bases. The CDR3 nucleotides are TGTGCCACCAGCAGAGATCGGGGGGAAATTTACAATGAGCAGTTCTTC. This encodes CATSRDRGEIYNEQFF.

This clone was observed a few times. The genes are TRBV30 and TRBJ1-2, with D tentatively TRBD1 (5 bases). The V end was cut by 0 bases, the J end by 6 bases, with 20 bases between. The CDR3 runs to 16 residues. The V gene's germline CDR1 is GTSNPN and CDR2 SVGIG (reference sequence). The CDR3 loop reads CAWSVWGIHGDHGYTF. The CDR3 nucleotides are TGTGCCTGGAGTGTATGGGGGATACACGGGGATCATGGCTACACCTTC.

This CDR3 is CASSAGVRGAFF. The CDR3 DNA sequence: TGTGCCAGCAGCGCCGGGGTCCGTGGGGCTTTCTTT. The chain is built from TRBV7-9 and TRBJ1-1, with D unresolved. The ends were cut back, 5 bases at V and 11 bases at J, with 15 bases in the middle. The CDR3 spans 12 residues. Germline V gene sequence: CDR1 SEHNR, CDR2 FQNEAQ (reference sequence). Full variable domain (missing parts from reference TRBV7-9 and TRBJ1-1): DTGVSQNPRHKITKRGQNVTFRCDPISEHNRLYWYRQTLGQGPEFLTYFQNEAQLEKSRLLSDRFSAERPKGSFSTLEIQRTEQGDSAMYLCASSAGVRGAFFGQGTRLTVV.

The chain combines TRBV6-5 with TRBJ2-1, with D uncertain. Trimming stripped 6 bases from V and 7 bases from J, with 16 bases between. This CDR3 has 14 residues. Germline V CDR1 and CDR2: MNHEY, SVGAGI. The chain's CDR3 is CASRPTLARNEQFF. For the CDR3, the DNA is TGTGCCAGCAGGCCCACCTTAGCCCGGAATGAGCAGTTCTTC.

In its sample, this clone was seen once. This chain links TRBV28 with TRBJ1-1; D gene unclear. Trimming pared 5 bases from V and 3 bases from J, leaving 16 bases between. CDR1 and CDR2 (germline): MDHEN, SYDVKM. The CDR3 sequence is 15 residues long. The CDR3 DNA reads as TGTGCCAGCAGTCCACCGACATCTTTGTACACTGAAGCTTTCTTT. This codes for CASSPPTSLYTEAFF.

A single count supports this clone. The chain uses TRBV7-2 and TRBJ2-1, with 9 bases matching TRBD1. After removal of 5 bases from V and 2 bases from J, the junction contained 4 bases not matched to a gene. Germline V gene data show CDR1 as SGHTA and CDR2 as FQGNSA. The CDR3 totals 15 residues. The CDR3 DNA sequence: TGTGCCAGCAGCCAGGACAGGGGTCCCTACAATGAGCAGTTCTTC. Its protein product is CASSQDRGPYNEQFF.

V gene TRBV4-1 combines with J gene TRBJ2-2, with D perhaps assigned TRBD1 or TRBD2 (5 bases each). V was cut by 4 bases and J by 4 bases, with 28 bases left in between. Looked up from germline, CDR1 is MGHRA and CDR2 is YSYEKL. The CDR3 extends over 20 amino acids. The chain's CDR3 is CASSPHLYERGGASTGELFF. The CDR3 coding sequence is TGCGCCAGCAGCCCACACTTATACGAGAGGGGCGGCGCGAGCACCGGGGAGCTGTTTTTT.

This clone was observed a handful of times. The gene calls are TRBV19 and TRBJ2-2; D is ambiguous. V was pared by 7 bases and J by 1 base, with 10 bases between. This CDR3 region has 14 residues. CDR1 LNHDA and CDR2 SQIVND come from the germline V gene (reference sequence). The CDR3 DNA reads TGTGCCAGTATGAGGCTCCAGAACACCGGGGAGCTGTTTTTT. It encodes CASMRLQNTGELFF.

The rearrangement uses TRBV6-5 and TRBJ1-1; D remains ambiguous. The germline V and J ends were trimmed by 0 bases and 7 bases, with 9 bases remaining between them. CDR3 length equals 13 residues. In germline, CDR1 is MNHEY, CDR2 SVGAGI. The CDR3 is CASSYSRTSEAFF. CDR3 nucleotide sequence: TGTGCCAGCAGTTACTCGAGGACCAGTGAAGCTTTCTTT.

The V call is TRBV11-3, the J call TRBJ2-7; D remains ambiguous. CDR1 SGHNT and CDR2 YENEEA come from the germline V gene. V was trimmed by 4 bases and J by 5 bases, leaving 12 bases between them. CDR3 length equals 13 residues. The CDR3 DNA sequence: TGTGCCAGCAGCTCCTCGAGGCTTGACGAGCAGTACTTC. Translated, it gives CASSSSRLDEQYF.

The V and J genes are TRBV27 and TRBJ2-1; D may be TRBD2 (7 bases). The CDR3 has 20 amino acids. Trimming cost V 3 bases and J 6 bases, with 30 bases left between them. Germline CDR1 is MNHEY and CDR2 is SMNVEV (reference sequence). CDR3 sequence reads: CASSLPSQSAGAPYINEQFF. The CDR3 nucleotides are TGTGCCAGCAGTTTGCCCTCCCAGTCGGCGGGGGCCCCTTACATCAATGAGCAGTTCTTC.

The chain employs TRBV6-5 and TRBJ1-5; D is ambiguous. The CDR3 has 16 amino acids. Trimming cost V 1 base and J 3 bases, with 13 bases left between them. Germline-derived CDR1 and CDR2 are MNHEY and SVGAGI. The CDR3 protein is CASSYFSAGNNQPQHF. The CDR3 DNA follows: TGTGCCAGCAGTTACTTTTCGGCTGGTAACAATCAGCCCCAGCATTTT.

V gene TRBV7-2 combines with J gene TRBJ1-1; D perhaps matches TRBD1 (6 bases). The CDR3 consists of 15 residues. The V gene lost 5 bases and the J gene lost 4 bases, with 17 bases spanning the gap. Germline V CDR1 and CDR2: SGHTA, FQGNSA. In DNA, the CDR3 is TGTGCCAGCAGCAACGGACAGTTAGGGGGCACTGAAGCTTTCTTT. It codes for CASSNGQLGGTEAFF.